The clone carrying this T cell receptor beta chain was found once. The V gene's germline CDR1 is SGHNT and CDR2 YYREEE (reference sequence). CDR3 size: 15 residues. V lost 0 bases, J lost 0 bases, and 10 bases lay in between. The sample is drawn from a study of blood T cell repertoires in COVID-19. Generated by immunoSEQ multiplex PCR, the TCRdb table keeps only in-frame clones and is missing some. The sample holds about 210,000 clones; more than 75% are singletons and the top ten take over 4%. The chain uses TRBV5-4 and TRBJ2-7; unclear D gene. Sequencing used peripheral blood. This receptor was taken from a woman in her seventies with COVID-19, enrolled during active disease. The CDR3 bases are TGTGCCAGCAGCTTGGCCCCGGTTAACTCCTACGAGCAGTACTTC. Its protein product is CASSLAPVNSYEQYF.